A selection of T cell receptor beta chains follows, all from one sample in a study of blood T cell repertoires in COVID-19. Sequencing used immunoSEQ multiplex PCR; TCRdb keeps in-frame clones, though not all of them. The sample lists 76,000 or so clones, around 90% occurring once. Material for sequencing was peripheral blood. Source of these receptors: a man younger than 40 with acute or convalescent COVID-19. The CDR3 runs from the conserved cysteine through the conserved F or W. A D gene is named only where the DNA matches it firmly. Clone sizes are given selectively: once, few, many, or a class where the clone is expanded.

j_call,clone_size,d_call,cdr3_length,v_call,cdr3_aa,cdr3_nt
TRBJ2-1,.,TRBD2,15,TRBV9,CASSVGLGELNEQFF,TGTGCCAGCAGCGTGGGACTAGGAGAACTCAATGAGCAGTTCTTC
TRBJ2-5,.,.,13,TRBV6-5,CASWGRVKETQYF,TGTGCCAGCTGGGGCAGGGTCAAGGAGACCCAGTACTTC
TRBJ1-3,few,.,14,TRBV28,CAKPTGIANLPIYF,TGTGCCAAGCCGACCGGGATCGCCAATCTCCCCATATATTTT
TRBJ1-2,.,TRBD1,15,TRBV2,CASRDRGSPNYGYTF,TGTGCCAGCAGGGACAGGGGATCCCCAAACTATGGCTACACCTTC
TRBJ1-4,.,.,14,TRBV28,CASRRPPAVEKLFF,TGTGCCAGCAGACGGCCCCCCGCGGTTGAAAAACTGTTTTTT
TRBJ2-3,.,TRBD1,16,TRBV7-2,CASSIQGAGGTDTQYF,TGTGCCAGCAGCATACAGGGGGCGGGTGGTACAGATACGCAGTATTTT
TRBJ1-5,.,.,14,TRBV6-5,CASSRDFPNQPQHF,TGTGCCAGCAGCCGCGACTTTCCCAATCAGCCCCAGCATTTT
TRBJ2-7,.,TRBD2,17,TRBV27,CASSLRGLAGGPYEQYF,TGTGCCAGCAGTTTACGAGGACTAGCGGGAGGGCCCTACGAGCAGTACTTC
TRBJ2-1,.,.,16,TRBV9,CASSVGGGLSYNEQFF,TGTGCCAGCAGCGTAGGCGGCGGGCTTTCCTACAATGAGCAGTTCTTC
TRBJ2-1,.,TRBD2,15,TRBV5-1,CASRPTSGSYNEQFF,TGCGCCAGCAGGCCGACTAGCGGGTCCTACAATGAGCAGTTCTTC
TRBJ1-5,.,.,12,TRBV15,CATRSFAGPQHF,TGTGCCACCCGGAGCTTTGCTGGGCCCCAGCATTTT
TRBJ1-6,.,TRBD1,16,TRBV14,CASSQVAGGALSPLHF,TGTGCCAGCAGCCAAGTTGCAGGGGGAGCCCTTTCACCCCTCCACTTT
TRBJ2-7,.,TRBD1,15,TRBV28,CASSLNSWTGREQYF,TGTGCCAGCAGTCTTAACTCCTGGACAGGGAGGGAGCAGTACTTC
TRBJ1-4,.,.,14,TRBV7-2,CASSLGGRREKLFF,TGTGCCAGCAGCTTAGGGGGGCGGCGGGAAAAACTGTTTTTT
TRBJ2-2,.,.,14,TRBV7-3,CASSVRGNTGELFF,TGTGCCAGCAGCGTGCGGGGAAACACCGGGGAGCTGTTTTTT
TRBJ2-3,.,TRBD1,14,TRBV14,CASSRTGGTDTQYF,TGTGCCAGCAGCCGGACAGGGGGCACAGATACGCAGTATTTT
TRBJ1-1,few,.,13,TRBV18,CASSPNRGTEAFF,TGTGCCAGCTCACCGAATCGGGGGACTGAAGCTTTCTTT
TRBJ2-1,.,TRBD2,13,TRBV19,CASGLAGKNEQFF,TGTGCCAGCGGACTAGCGGGTAAGAATGAGCAGTTCTTC
TRBJ2-7,.,TRBD1,15,TRBV19,CASSIFGTGSYEQYF,TGTGCCAGTAGTATCTTCGGGACAGGGTCCTACGAGCAGTACTTC
TRBJ2-1,.,TRBD2,17,TRBV5-6,CASSFRTGTRSHNEQFF,TGTGCCAGCAGCTTCAGGACCGGGACTAGATCTCACAATGAGCAGTTCTTC
TRBJ1-2,.,.,12,TRBV7-8,CASSLTSNGYTF,TGTGCCAGCAGCTTAACGTCTAATGGCTACACCTTC
TRBJ2-2,.,.,15,TRBV19,CASSADRPNTGELFF,TGTGCCAGTAGTGCCGACAGGCCCAACACCGGGGAGCTGTTTTTT
TRBJ2-3,.,TRBD1,12,TRBV29-1,CSVEGQSNTQYF,TGCAGCGTTGAGGGACAGTCTAATACGCAGTATTTT
TRBJ2-1,.,.,17,TRBV30,CAWRKDLAQSSYNEQFF,TGTGCCTGGAGGAAAGACCTAGCGCAGAGCTCCTACAATGAGCAGTTCTTC
TRBJ2-2,.,TRBD1,15,TRBV2,CASSRQGVNTGELFF,TGTGCCAGCAGCAGACAGGGGGTGAACACCGGGGAGCTGTTTTTT
TRBJ2-1,.,TRBD1,15,TRBV7-9,CASSPGQGANNEQFF,TGTGCCAGCAGCCCCGGACAGGGGGCTAACAATGAGCAGTTCTTC
TRBJ2-3,.,.,14,TRBV27,CASRKQGRADTQYF,TGTGCCAGCAGGAAACAGGGAAGGGCAGATACGCAGTATTTT
TRBJ1-5,.,.,16,TRBV6-5,CASSYSSSGTNQPQHF,TGTGCCAGCAGTTACTCGTCGTCGGGGACAAACCAGCCCCAGCATTTT
TRBJ2-1,.,.,13,TRBV15,CATSPQQGYEQFF,TGTGCCACCAGCCCTCAGCAGGGATATGAGCAGTTCTTC
TRBJ2-7,.,TRBD1,14,TRBV5-1,CASSSGTGAYEQYF,TGCGCCAGCAGCTCCGGGACAGGGGCCTACGAGCAGTACTTC
TRBJ1-2,.,TRBD1,17,TRBV15,CATSRDPGQGVNYGYTF,TGTGCCACCAGCAGAGATCCCGGACAGGGAGTTAACTATGGCTACACCTTC
TRBJ2-7,.,TRBD2,14,TRBV13,CASRLAGRTYEQYF,TGTGCCAGCAGGCTAGCGGGACGTACCTACGAGCAGTACTTC
TRBJ1-6,.,TRBD1,19,TRBV15,CATSRTRGLSSSYNSPLHF,TGTGCCACCAGCAGGACCAGGGGGCTCTCGAGCTCCTATAATTCACCCCTCCACTTT
TRBJ1-3,.,.,15,TRBV18,CASSPLTTSGNTIYF,TGTGCCAGCTCACCACTGACTACCTCTGGAAACACCATATATTTT
TRBJ2-1,.,TRBD2,14,TRBV9,CASSVGLAGQEQFF,TGTGCCAGCAGCGTAGGTCTAGCGGGACAGGAGCAGTTCTTC
TRBJ1-1,.,.,15,TRBV7-8,CASTSMSGQNTEAFF,TGTGCCAGCACCTCCATGTCGGGACAGAACACTGAAGCTTTCTTT
TRBJ2-2,.,.,15,TRBV4-2,CASSQASRNTGELFF,TGTGCCAGCAGCCAAGCTAGCCGCAACACCGGGGAGCTGTTTTTT